This T cell receptor beta chain appears in the sequencing data of a study of technical replicates of blood from a handful of donors. Trimming shortened V by 8 bases and J by 3 bases, and 14 bases separated the two germline ends. This CDR3 is built from 14 residues. Per the germline V gene, CDR1 is MNHEY and CDR2 is SVGAGI. Clones were sequenced by immunoSEQ multiplex PCR, and TCRdb holds only the in-frame ones, with some missing. The profile shows tens of thousands of clones, 92% of them singletons. This sequence originates from a human donor in good health. This chain connects TRBV6-5 to TRBJ2-1, with D possibly being TRBD1 (6 bases). The sequencing input was T cells isolated from PBMCs. As DNA, the CDR3 is TGTGCCAGCGGAGCCGGGACACTCTACAATGAGCAGTTCTTC. It codes for CASGAGTLYNEQFF.